A single sample gave rise to the 3 T cell receptor beta chains below, sequenced in a study of cytomegalovirus exposure and HLA in healthy donors. The PCR was carried out with 60 Vbeta primers and 13 Jbeta primers. Libraries were prepared by immunoSEQ multiplex PCR; TCRdb keeps only in-frame clonotypes and omits some of them. The repertoire consists of around 260,000 clones, with 80% occurring once and the leading ten covering 0.3%. The sequencing sample was made of PBMCs. All receptors derive from a girl aged 2 to 10 in good health and CMV-seronegative.

The rearrangement joins TRBV6-6 to TRBJ2-5; D remains unclear. The J call could be wrong; TRBJ2-7 is a better fit for the DNA end. The CDR3 contains 12 residues. The V gene's germline CDR1 is MNHNY and CDR2 SVGAGI (reference sequence). The CDR3 DNA is TGTGCCAGCAGTTACGGCCACTACGAGCAGTACTTC. This translates into CASSYGHYEQYF.

The chain links TRBV27 to TRBJ1-5, with D possibly being TRBD1 (6 bases). The germline V and J ends were trimmed by 8 bases and 3 bases, with 11 bases remaining between them. Looked up from germline, CDR1 is MNHEY and CDR2 is SMNVEV (reference sequence). This CDR3 has 13 residues. CDR3 sequence: CASGTGLNQPQHF. DNA for the CDR3: TGTGCCAGCGGAACAGGGCTCAATCAGCCCCAGCATTTT.

The chain's CDR3 is CASSYGPLASYEQYF. The CDR3 DNA reads as TGTGCCAGCAGTTACGGCCCGCTCGCCTCCTACGAGCAGTACTTC. The V gene is TRBV6-5, the J gene TRBJ2-7; D is unresolved. The germline CDR1 and CDR2 sequences are MNHEY and SVGAGI. CDR3 size: 15 residues. The V end was cut by 2 bases, the J end by 0 bases, with 11 bases between.